This passage covers 14 T cell receptor beta chains from one sample sequenced in a study of response to subunit inactivated influenza vaccine. TCRdb redid the calling of the RT-PCR reads with MiXCR, one entry per CDR3 protein. The profile covers about 580,000 distinct CDR3 sequences, with 12% to 15% appearing a single time and more than 9.5% taken by the ten largest. Specimen: PBMCs from blood, collected 12 days after vaccination. The receptors shown here come from a man aged 50-59 years who received an inactivated influenza vaccine.

V and J are TRBV10-3 and TRBJ2-1; unclear D gene. This CDR3 comprises 13 residues. The V and J ends lost 2 bases and 5 bases respectively, with 7 bases between them. The germline V gene has CDR1 ENHRY and CDR2 SYGVKD. The CDR3 spells CAISEPPDNEQFF. In DNA form, the CDR3 reads TGTGCCATCAGTGAGCCGCCAGACAATGAGCAGTTCTTC.

This clonotype was observed a handful of times. The gene calls are TRBV10-3 and TRBJ2-3; perhaps TRBD2 as D (6 bases). The germline CDR1 and CDR2 sequences are ENHRY and SYGVKD. The CDR3 length is 16 residues. Trimming removed 4 bases at V and 0 bases at J, with 14 bases between. CDR3 sequence (DNA): TGTGCCATCAGTGTGTTTCGTGGGGGGAGCACAGATACGCAGTATTTT. The encoded protein is CAISVFRGGSTDTQYF.

The V gene is TRBV5-5, the J gene TRBJ2-1; the match to TRBD1 covers 9 bases. The J segment lost 6 bases and the V segment lost 4 bases, leaving 8 bases of the junction unmatched. The CDR3 contains 15 residues. The germline V gene encodes CDR1 SGHKS and CDR2 YYEKEE (reference sequence). The CDR3 region is CASSRGQGGLNEQFF. CDR3 coding DNA: TGTGCCAGCAGCCGGGGACAGGGTGGGCTCAATGAGCAGTTCTTC.

Turning to this clonotype: The junction shows a germline mismatch at one end, possibly a read error. This rearrangement joins TRBV20-1 to TRBJ2-5; a weak D match, TRBD2 (5 bases). This CDR3 has 16 residues. Germline V CDR1 and CDR2: DFQATT, SNEGSKA (reference sequence). CDR3 in amino acids: CSARNGFRMKAETQNF. As DNA, the CDR3 is TGCAGTGCTAGGAACGGCTTTCGGATGAAAGCGGAGACCCAGAACTTC.

This clonotype appeared a few times. Here the CDR3 DNA reads TGTGCCAGCAGTTACGAGGAGCAGTACTTC. Translated, it gives CASSYEEQYF. The genes are TRBV28 and TRBJ2-7, with D hard to call. This CDR3 is built from 10 residues. Germline CDR1 MDHEN, CDR2 SYDVKM. The V and J ends lost 4 bases and 7 bases respectively, with 5 bases between them.

This sequence joins TRBV28 and TRBJ2-2, with 8 positions matching TRBD1. CDR3 length: 15 amino acids. The V segment lost 5 bases and the J segment 5 bases; nucleotides outside the gene matches: 7. From germline, CDR1 is MDHEN and CDR2 SYDVKM. CDR3 bases: TGTGCCAGCAGTCCGGACAGGGTTACAACCGGGGAGCTGTTTTTT. Protein product: CASSPDRVTTGELFF. Based on the CDR3 plus reference TRBV28 and TRBJ2-2, the full variable domain is DVKVTQSSRYLVKRTGEKVFLECVQDMDHENMFWYRQDPGLGLRLIYFSYDVKMKEKGDIPEGYSVSREKKERFSLILESASTNQTSMYLCASSPDRVTTGELFFGEGSRLTVL.

The V and J genes are TRBV4-3 and TRBJ2-3; D perhaps matches TRBD2 (7 bases). The germline CDR1 and CDR2 sequences are LGHNA and YSLEER. The CDR3 consists of 15 residues. Trimming took off 3 bases at V and 6 bases at J, with 16 bases between the two ends. Written as DNA, the CDR3 is TGCGCCAGCAGCCAGCGGGGGCCGGCGGAGGATACGCAGTATTTT. Encoded protein: CASSQRGPAEDTQYF.

The J gene is TRBJ2-1, the V gene TRBV7-2; 11 bases are shared with TRBD2. The trim removed 5 bases at V and 6 bases at J, leaving 12 bases unmatched. The length of the CDR3 is 17 residues. The germline V gene encodes CDR1 SGHTA and CDR2 FQGNSA. This chain's CDR3 is CASSPGVAGGLGNEQFF. CDR3 in DNA: TGTGCCAGCAGCCCCGGGGTAGCGGGAGGGCTTGGCAATGAGCAGTTCTTC.

Only a few counts were recorded for this clonotype. This rearrangement joins TRBV10-3 to TRBJ2-1, with a possible D match to TRBD2 (6 bases). From germline, CDR1 is ENHRY and CDR2 SYGVKD. Trimming took off 8 bases at V and 0 bases at J, with 11 bases between the two ends. The CDR3 runs to 14 residues. This CDR3 is CAIQTEGSYNEQFF. The DNA of the CDR3 is TGTGCCATCCAAACGGAGGGCTCCTACAATGAGCAGTTCTTC.

This clonotype was detected only a few times. The genes are TRBV9 and TRBJ2-2, with 9 bases that match TRBD1. The CDR3 consists of 14 residues. V dropped 5 bases and J dropped 4; count of bases not matched to a gene: 3. The V gene's germline CDR1 is SGDLS and CDR2 YYNGEE. CDR3 sequence: CASSTGQGTGELFF. The CDR3 coding sequence is TGTGCCAGCAGTACGGGACAGGGCACCGGGGAGCTGTTTTTT.

The chain combines TRBV19 with TRBJ2-2, with a possible D match to TRBD2 (6 bases). Germline V gives CDR1 LNHDA, CDR2 SQIVND (reference sequence). V shed 3 bases and J shed 5 bases, with 13 bases lying between them. The CDR3 spans 15 residues. The CDR3 spells CASSIGGVRTGELFF. Written as DNA, the CDR3 is TGTGCCAGTAGTATCGGAGGGGTCCGAACCGGGGAGCTGTTTTTT.

This clonotype has just a few counts. The V call is TRBV29-1, the J call TRBJ2-7, with TRBD1 matching over 7 bases. Trimming at V came to 6 bases and at J to 1 base, leaving 9 bases not matched to a gene. This CDR3 spans 14 amino acids. Germline CDR1 reads SQVTM; CDR2 reads ANQGSEA. The CDR3 region is CSVTAGGRSYEQYF. The CDR3 bases are TGCAGCGTCACCGCAGGGGGACGGTCCTACGAGCAGTACTTC.

This clonotype was detected a few times. The chain couples TRBV14 to TRBJ2-2, with 11 bases lining up with TRBD1. CDR3 length equals 17 residues. V lost 4 bases and J lost 4; bases outside the gene matches: 8. CDR1 and CDR2 from the germline V gene are SGHDN and FVKESK. CDR3 loop: CASSRRTGGGITGELFF. CDR3 nucleotide sequence: TGTGCCAGCAGCCGTAGGACAGGGGGCGGAATCACCGGGGAGCTGTTTTTT. The full variable domain, its missing parts supplied by reference TRBV14 and TRBJ2-2, is EAGVTQFPSHSVIEKGQTVTLRCDPISGHDNLYWYRRVMGKEIKFLLHFVKESKQDESGMPNNRFLAERTGGTYSTLKVQPAELEDSGVYFCASSRRTGGGITGELFFGEGSRLTVL.

Only a few counts were recorded for this clonotype. This chain's CDR3 is CASSATGYSSYNEQFF. DNA for the CDR3: TGTGCCAGCAGTGCTACAGGGTATTCGTCCTACAATGAGCAGTTCTTC. V usage is TRBV6-4 and J usage is TRBJ2-1; weak D call: TRBD1 (6 bases). The CDR3 is 16 residues long. Germline CDR1 is MRHNA and CDR2 is SNTAGT. The ends were cut back, 4 bases at V and 1 base at J, with 14 bases in the middle.